The clone carrying this T cell receptor beta chain was seen once. This CDR3 is 16 amino acids long. Germline CDR1 LGHNA, CDR2 YSLEER. V gave up 0 bases and J gave up 0 bases, with 9 bases separating them. The data belong to a study of shared clonotypes between healthy human individuals. Repertoires were generated with immunoSEQ multiplex PCR, while TCRdb's copy carries only in-frame clones and drops some. The table shows some 450,000 clones, with 70% to 80% occurring only once. V gene TRBV4-3 combines with J gene TRBJ1-5; the D is unclear. The source material was PBMCs. This clonotype was sampled from a woman aged 40 to 49 in good health. Some clones in this sample may be carry-over from other donors' samples. The CDR3 nucleotides are TGCGCCAGCAGCCAAGATTTAGGTCTTAGCAATCAGCCCCAGCATTTT. This gives the protein CASSQDLGLSNQPQHF.